The T cell receptor beta chain described here comes from a study of blood T cell repertoires in COVID-19. Overall study: Collection of acute and convalescent COVID-19 samples took place in the United States, Italy and Spain. Nucleic acid was either cDNA or gDNA, and it came from T cells, B-cell-depleted T cells, or PBMCs.

The CDR3 has 12 amino acids. The germline V and J ends were trimmed by 3 bases and 8 bases, with 10 bases remaining between them. In the authors' methods: Amplification of reference gene primers was used by the study to estimate nucleated cell counts. TCRdb's table, derived via immunoSEQ multiplex PCR, lists solely in-frame clones and lacks some. V, J and clone size reflect that table, while D and trimming were determined from the DNA. The sample lists 90,000 to 120,000 clones, around 89% occurring once. This clonotype was obtained from a woman at least 80 years old with acute or convalescent COVID-19. The V call is TRBV12-3 or TRBV12-4, the J call TRBJ1-1; D ambiguous. Source material: peripheral blood. The CDR3 spells CASSFFRAEAFF. CDR3 bases: TGTGCCAGCAGTTTTTTCCGCGCGGAAGCTTTCTTT.